This T cell receptor beta chain is from a study of cytomegalovirus exposure and HLA in healthy donors. Whole-study findings and limits: Most TCR sequences were rare, but some public TCRs occurred in many donors. The study put 150 to 200 TCR beta chains on its list as cytomegalovirus-associated.

About this clone: Its antigen is unknown.

Data came from immunoSEQ multiplex PCR; TCRdb stores just in-frame clones and leaves some out. The table includes approximately 300,000 clones, 75% to 90% detected once. This CDR3 is 17 amino acids long. J gave up 3 bases and V 4 bases, and 7 bases lay outside the gene matches. CDR1 MNHEY and CDR2 SMNVEV come from the germline V gene (reference sequence). Sequences were obtained from PBMCs. The chain joins TRBV27 to TRBJ2-6; 9 bases are shared with TRBD1. The TCR sequence derives from a woman aged 25 to 45 in good health and CMV-seropositive. CDR3 coding DNA: TGTGCCAGCAGTTCGACAGGGGGTTCGTTTGGGGCCAACGTCCTGACTTTC. Residues: CASSSTGGSFGANVLTF. Supplemented by reference TRBV27 and TRBJ2-6, the full variable domain reads EAQVTQNPRYLITVTGKKLTVTCSQNMNHEYMSWYRQDPGLGLRQIYYSMNVEVTDKGDVPEGYKVSRKEKRNFPLILESPSPNQTSLYFCASSSTGGSFGANVLTFGAGSRLTVL.